Listed below are T cell receptor beta chains from one sample, sequenced in a study of early T cells in non-severe SARS-CoV-2 infection. TCRdb re-analysed the 5' RACE reads in MiXCR, keeping a single row per CDR3 protein. The repertoire holds some 62,000 distinct CDR3 sequences, with almost 9% as singletons. Specimen: whole blood, collected at baseline. The receptors shown here come from an adult who was a healthcare worker with PCR-confirmed SARS-CoV-2 infection or an uninfected control (not recorded which). The CDR3 runs from the conserved cysteine through the conserved F or W. A D gene is named only where the DNA matches it firmly. Clone size, where shown, is once, few, many, or a class for clones that have expanded.

V,size,J,D,DNA,CDR3
TRBV6-6,.,TRBJ1-6,.,TGTGCCAGCAGGGGACCGGACACTAATTCACCCCTCCACTTT,CASRGPDTNSPLHF
TRBV12-3/TRBV12-4,many,TRBJ2-2,.,TGTGCCAGCAGTTCCTACCCCGGGGAGCTGTTTTTT,CASSSYPGELFF
TRBV11-2,few,TRBJ2-1,.,TGTGCCAGCAGCTTACTACGGGAGAACTACAATGAGCAGTTCTTC,CASSLLRENYNEQFF
TRBV20-1,.,TRBJ1-2,TRBD1,TGCAGTGCCGTACAGGGGGCTAACTATGGCTACACCTTC,CSAVQGANYGYTF
TRBV5-1,.,TRBJ2-7,.,TGCGCCAGCAGCTTGGACCGGGGAAATAAGGAGCAGTACTTC,CASSLDRGNKEQYF
TRBV4-3,.,TRBJ1-3,TRBD1,TGCGCCAGCAGTTTCGACAGGGAAACTGGAAACACCATATATTTT,CASSFDRETGNTIYF
TRBV19,.,TRBJ2-3,TRBD2,TGTGCCAGTAGTTTCTGGACTAGCGGGAGGGATACGCAGTATTTT,CASSFWTSGRDTQYF
TRBV29-1,.,TRBJ2-3,.,TGCAGCGTTTCAGGGGCGCACATCACAGATACGCAGTATTTT,CSVSGAHITDTQYF
TRBV7-2,few,TRBJ2-2,TRBD2,TGTGCCAGCAGCCCCCGAACTAGCGGCCCCACCGGGGAGCTGTTTTTT,CASSPRTSGPTGELFF
TRBV20-1,few,TRBJ2-2,.,TGCAGTGCTAGAGGGCCGAAGTACGGGACAAACACCGGGGAGCTGTTTTTT,CSARGPKYGTNTGELFF
TRBV5-6,many,TRBJ2-3,TRBD2,TGTGCCAGCAGCTTGTTGGAGCGGGAGTGGACGCAGTATTTT,CASSLLEREWTQYF
TRBV29-1,many,TRBJ2-3,.,TGCAGCGTCCATGACCCGACAGGGACTTCCGATACGCAGTATTTT,CSVHDPTGTSDTQYF
TRBV4-1,few,TRBJ2-3,.,TGCACCAGCAGCCAAGATCCGGGGGCCTCGGGGACAGATACGCAGTATTTT,CTSSQDPGASGTDTQYF
TRBV11-3,few,TRBJ2-7,TRBD2,TGTGCCAGCAGCTTAAAGTACGGGAGGGCCTACGAGCAGTACTTC,CASSLKYGRAYEQYF
TRBV27,.,TRBJ2-2,TRBD2,TGTGCCAGCAGTTCTAGCGGATACACCGGGGAGCTGTTTTTT,CASSSSGYTGELFF
TRBV5-1,few,TRBJ2-7,.,TGCGCCAGCAGCTTGAAGCCGGACTACGAGCAGTACTTC,CASSLKPDYEQYF
TRBV12-3/TRBV12-4,few,TRBJ1-2,.,TGTGCCAGCAGTGTAACCGGGAGGATCTGGGGCTACACCTTC,CASSVTGRIWGYTF
TRBV18,once,TRBJ1-5,TRBD1,TGTGCCAGCTCACAAGGGACAGGAGGCCATCAGCCCCAGCATTTT,CASSQGTGGHQPQHF
TRBV27,many,TRBJ2-5,TRBD1,TGTGCCAGCAGTTTATCCCTCGCAGGGGGACAAGAGACCCAGTACTTC,CASSLSLAGGQETQYF
TRBV6-6,many,TRBJ1-4,TRBD1,TGTGCCAGCAGTCCCCACCGGACAGGGACAAATGAAAAACTGTTTTTT,CASSPHRTGTNEKLFF
TRBV6-5,.,TRBJ2-5,.,TGTGCCAGCAGATCCCCGCAAGAGACCCAGTACTTC,CASRSPQETQYF
TRBV3-1,many,TRBJ2-1,.,TGTGCCAGCAGCCCCACTAGCTACAATGAGCAGTTCTTC,CASSPTSYNEQFF
TRBV7-3,many,TRBJ1-1,.,TGTGCCAGCAGCTTAAACGGGTACACTGAAGCTTTCTTT,CASSLNGYTEAFF
TRBV19,few,TRBJ2-1,TRBD2,TGTGCCAGTAGTATTGGACTAGCGTCCCCTGAGCAGTTCTTC,CASSIGLASPEQFF
TRBV29-1,many,TRBJ1-3,TRBD1,TGCAGCGTAGTACAGGGGCCCGGAAACACCATATATTTT,CSVVQGPGNTIYF
TRBV12-3/TRBV12-4,many,TRBJ1-1,.,TGTGCCAGCAGAGGATTTAACGGGATGAACACTGAAGCTTTCTTT,CASRGFNGMNTEAFF
TRBV5-1,.,TRBJ1-6,.,TGCGCCAGCAGCTTCTCGCAGAGTAATTCACCCCTCCATTTT,CASSFSQSNSPLHF
TRBV3-1,few,TRBJ1-2,.,TGTGCCAGCAGCCAAGACGGGGGCCCTTATGGCTACACCTTC,CASSQDGGPYGYTF
TRBV5-1,few,TRBJ2-7,TRBD1,TGCGCCAGCAGCTTAATGGGGACAGGACTCTACGAGCAGTACTTC,CASSLMGTGLYEQYF
TRBV19,.,TRBJ2-2,.,TGTGCCAGTAGAAACACCGGGGAGCTGTTTTTT,CASRNTGELFF
TRBV20-1,few,TRBJ2-3,TRBD2,TGCAGTGCGACTCGGACTAGCCGGGATACGCAGTATTTT,CSATRTSRDTQYF
TRBV7-9,many,TRBJ2-1,TRBD2,TGTGCCAGCGGGGTAGCGGGAGAAACGGTTTACAATGAGCAGTTCTTC,CASGVAGETVYNEQFF
TRBV3-1,few,TRBJ2-4,TRBD1,TGTGCCAGCAGCCTTGAGACAGGGGGCTTGGGAAACATTCAGTACTTC,CASSLETGGLGNIQYF
TRBV6-6,.,TRBJ2-3,TRBD2,TGTGCCAGCATGAGCGGACTAGCGGGTATCCTAACAGATACGCAGTATTTT,CASMSGLAGILTDTQYF
TRBV20-1,many,TRBJ2-2,TRBD1,TGCAGTGCTCGACAGGGTGCCGGGGAGCTGTTTTTT,CSARQGAGELFF
TRBV7-9,.,TRBJ1-4,.,TGTGCCAGCAGCTTAGCCGGGACTAATGAAAAACTGTTTTTT,CASSLAGTNEKLFF
TRBV5-5,few,TRBJ2-3,.,TGTGCCAGCAGCTCGGCCCGGCGGTCCTTCACAGATACGCAGTATTTT,CASSSARRSFTDTQYF
TRBV29-1,.,TRBJ2-5,.,TGCAGCGTTGAGGCCTTAGGGACCCAGTACTTC,CSVEALGTQYF
TRBV18,.,TRBJ2-2,.,TGTGCCAGCTCACCACCCCGGGGCTACACCGGGGAGCTGTTTTTT,CASSPPRGYTGELFF
TRBV4-2,.,TRBJ2-3,.,TGTGCCAGCAGCCAAGAGGGGTGGCCCGGCACAGATACGCAGTATTTT,CASSQEGWPGTDTQYF
TRBV29-1,.,TRBJ2-3,.,TGCAGCGTTGAAGATCGTGGGCTACGGGGTGCAGATACGCAGTATTTT,CSVEDRGLRGADTQYF